The source of this T cell receptor (beta chain) is a study of vaccination and CD4 T cells after COVID-19. Described treatment: approximately 9-day PBMC culture with coronavirus spike peptide pools or control peptides (ViraFEST assay). Remarks on this clonotype: Its target is unknown.

The V gene's germline CDR1 is DFQATT and CDR2 SNEGSKA (reference sequence). The CDR3 totals 12 residues. V lost 1 base and J lost 5, with 8 bases in between. Cultured CD4+ T cell DNA underwent sequencing with the Oncomine TCR Beta short-read assay. One entry per CDR3 protein, called by TCRdb with MiXCR from the PCR reads. The sample gives some 20,000 distinct CDR3 sequences, 45% to 55% of which show up once; 6.5% to 9% is in the top ten. The chain combines TRBV20-1 with TRBJ1-2; tentative D call: TRBD1 (5 bases). Sequencing was carried out using CD4+ T cells from blood, cultured in vitro. The sequence derives from a human donor who had recovered from COVID-19. The CDR3 here is CSARGTSYGYTF. For the CDR3, the DNA is TGCAGTGCTAGAGGGACAAGTTATGGCTACACCTTC.